The rows below give T cell receptor beta chains drawn from one sample of a study of cytomegalovirus exposure and HLA in healthy donors. The data were produced by immunoSEQ multiplex PCR, yet TCRdb's version contains in-frame clones alone and is incomplete. The sample holds 150,000 to 200,000 clones; 70% to 80% are singletons and the top ten take 9% to 10%. Sequenced input: PBMCs. Receptor source: a man between 18 and 29 years old in good health and CMV-seropositive. The CDR3 runs from the conserved cysteine through the conserved F or W. The D gene is left open where the match is weak. Part of the rows lack a size; the others show once, few, many or a class for expanded clones.

j_call: TRBJ2-7; clone_size: NA; d_call: NA; v_call: TRBV11-2; cdr3_nt: TGTGCCAGCAGCTTAGTAAGTCAGGGGGGCTACGAGCAGTACTTC; cdr3_aa: CASSLVSQGGYEQYF
j_call: TRBJ1-2; clone_size: few; d_call: NA; v_call: TRBV5-4; cdr3_nt: TGTGCCACCATCTCGTCAGGAGGGCGATTAGCCTATGGCTACACCTTC; cdr3_aa: CATISSGGRLAYGYTF
j_call: TRBJ1-3; clone_size: NA; d_call: NA; v_call: TRBV9; cdr3_nt: TGTGCCAGCAGCGGTGACGGTAACAGCCTGGCAAACACCATATATTTT; cdr3_aa: CASSGDGNSLANTIYF
j_call: TRBJ2-7; clone_size: NA; d_call: TRBD1; v_call: TRBV12-5; cdr3_nt: TGTGCTAGTGGCCCCGGGACAGGGGTTGACGAGCAGTACTTC; cdr3_aa: CASGPGTGVDEQYF
j_call: TRBJ2-7; clone_size: NA; d_call: TRBD1; v_call: TRBV7-8; cdr3_nt: TGTGCCAGCAGCGGATTCCGGGACAGGGGGCACGAGCAGTACTTC; cdr3_aa: CASSGFRDRGHEQYF
j_call: TRBJ1-1; clone_size: NA; d_call: NA; v_call: TRBV5-6; cdr3_nt: TGTGCCAGCAGCTTGGGACATTCGAACACTGAAGCTTTCTTT; cdr3_aa: CASSLGHSNTEAFF
j_call: TRBJ2-3; clone_size: NA; d_call: NA; v_call: TRBV6-4; cdr3_nt: TGTGCCAGCAGTGACGGGGGCGCGGAGGTCGATACGCAGTATTTT; cdr3_aa: CASSDGGAEVDTQYF
j_call: TRBJ1-5; clone_size: NA; d_call: TRBD1; v_call: TRBV6-4; cdr3_nt: TGTGCCAGCAGTGAAACAGGGGGCAATCAGCCCCAGCATTTT; cdr3_aa: CASSETGGNQPQHF
j_call: TRBJ2-3; clone_size: NA; d_call: NA; v_call: TRBV6-1; cdr3_nt: TGTGCCAGCAGTGGTGCTAGTGGGGGGGCCGGATCGCAGTATTTT; cdr3_aa: CASSGASGGAGSQYF
j_call: TRBJ1-2; clone_size: NA; d_call: NA; v_call: TRBV28; cdr3_nt: TGTGCCAGCACCCCCGGGGAAAACTATGGCTACACCTTC; cdr3_aa: CASTPGENYGYTF
j_call: TRBJ2-7; clone_size: NA; d_call: NA; v_call: TRBV7-9; cdr3_nt: TGTGCCAGCAGCATACTTAGCGGACATTTAAGCTCCTACGAGCAGTACTTC; cdr3_aa: CASSILSGHLSSYEQYF